The count of the clone carrying this TCR beta chain is one. The CDR3 has 17 amino acids. Germline CDR1 and CDR2: MDHEN and SYDVKM. Trimming took off 7 bases at V and 1 base at J, with 21 bases between the two ends. The record originates from a study of blood T cell repertoires in COVID-19. Study-level background: T cells, B-cell-depleted T cells, or PBMCs supplied cDNA or gDNA.

Here immunoSEQ multiplex PCR was the method, and the copy in TCRdb shows in-frame clones only, minus some. The sample has approximately 250,000 clones, approximately 86% seen once; the top ten hold 5.5% to 8%. The chain combines TRBV28 with TRBJ2-3; D remains unclear. Sequenced sample: peripheral blood. This sequence originates from a woman aged 55-69 years with active or convalescent COVID-19. CDR3 sequence: CASTPRLEMTGTDTQYF. The DNA for the CDR3 is TGTGCCAGCACCCCAAGACTCGAAATGACGGGCACAGATACGCAGTATTTT.